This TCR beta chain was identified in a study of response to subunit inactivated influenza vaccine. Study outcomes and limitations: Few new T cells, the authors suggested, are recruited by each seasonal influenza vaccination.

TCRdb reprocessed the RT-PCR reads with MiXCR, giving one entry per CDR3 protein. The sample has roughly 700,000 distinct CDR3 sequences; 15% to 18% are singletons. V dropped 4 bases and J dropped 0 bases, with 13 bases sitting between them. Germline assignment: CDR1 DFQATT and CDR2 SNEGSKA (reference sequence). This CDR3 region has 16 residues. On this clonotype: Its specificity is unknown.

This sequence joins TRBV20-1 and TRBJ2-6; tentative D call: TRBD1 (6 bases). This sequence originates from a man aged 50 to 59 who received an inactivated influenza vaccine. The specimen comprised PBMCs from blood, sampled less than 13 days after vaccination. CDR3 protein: CSATLGQLSGANVLTF. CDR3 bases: TGCAGTGCTACCCTAGGACAGCTCTCTGGGGCCAACGTCCTGACTTTC.